This T cell receptor beta chain was sequenced in a study of T cell responses to AZD1222 COVID-19 vaccine. Between the trimmed V and J ends, which lost 0 bases and 6 bases, there was a span of 8 bases. The CDR3 spans 13 residues. The germline V gene has CDR1 LGHDT and CDR2 YNNKEL (reference sequence). TCRdb keeps only in-frame clones here, not all; method: immunoSEQ multiplex PCR. The sample has approximately 140,000 clones; approximately 89% are singletons. Sequenced material: peripheral blood, taken on day 0 of AZD1222 vaccination. This receptor was identified in an adult in good health. The V gene is TRBV3-1 (or the pseudogene TRBV3-2), the J gene TRBJ1-1; the D is unclear. The CDR3 DNA reads as TGTGCCAGCAGCCAAGAGACCTCACCTGAAGCTTTCTTT. It is translated as CASSQETSPEAFF.